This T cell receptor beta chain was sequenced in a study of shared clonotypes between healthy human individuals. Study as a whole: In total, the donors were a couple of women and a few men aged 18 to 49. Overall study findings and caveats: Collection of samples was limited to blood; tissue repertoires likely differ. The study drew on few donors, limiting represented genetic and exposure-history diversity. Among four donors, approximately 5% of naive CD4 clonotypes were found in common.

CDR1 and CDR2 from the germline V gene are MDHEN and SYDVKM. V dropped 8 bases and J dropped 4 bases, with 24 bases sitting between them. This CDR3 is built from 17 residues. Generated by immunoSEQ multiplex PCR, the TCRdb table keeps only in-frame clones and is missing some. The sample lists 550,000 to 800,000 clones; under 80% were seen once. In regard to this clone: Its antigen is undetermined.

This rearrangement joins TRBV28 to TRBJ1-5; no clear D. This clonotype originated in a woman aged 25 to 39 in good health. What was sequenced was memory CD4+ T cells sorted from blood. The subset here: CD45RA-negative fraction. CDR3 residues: CASAPHAWGLGNQPQHF. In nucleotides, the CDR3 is TGTGCCAGCGCCCCTCACGCTTGGGGTTTGGGTAATCAGCCCCAGCATTTT.